Below, 13 T cell receptor beta chains from the same sample are listed, as sequenced in a study of blood T cell repertoires in COVID-19. The data were produced by immunoSEQ multiplex PCR, yet TCRdb's version contains in-frame clones alone and is incomplete. Of 250,000 to 350,000 clones in the sample, around 89% were seen once. The sequencing input was PBMCs or T cells enriched from blood (not recorded which). These receptors were taken from a woman in her late teens or twenties who had recovered from COVID-19.

The chain couples TRBV30 to TRBJ1-2, with 7 positions matching TRBD1. The CDR3 runs 14 residues. V shed 0 bases and J 3 bases; nucleotides not matched to a gene: 4. Germline V gives CDR1 GTSNPN, CDR2 SVGIG (reference sequence). The CDR3 loop reads CAWSVLGTDYGYTF. CDR3 DNA sequence: TGTGCCTGGAGTGTCCTTGGGACAGACTATGGCTACACCTTC. The whole variable domain, filled in from reference TRBV30 and TRBJ1-2, reads SQTIHQWPATLVQPVGSPLSLECTVEGTSNPNLYWYRQAAGRGLQLLFYSVGIGQISSEVPQNLSASRPQDRQFILSSKKLLLSDSGFYLCAWSVLGTDYGYTFGSGTRLTVV.

The rearrangement joins TRBV5-1 to TRBJ2-1; 7 positions match TRBD2. Germline trimming cut 4 bases from V and 0 bases from J; bases unmatched to any gene: 10. CDR1 and CDR2 from the germline V gene are SGHRS and YFSETQ. CDR3 length: 17 residues. CDR3 region: CASSPGGTVGSYNEQFF. In DNA form, the CDR3 reads TGCGCCAGCAGCCCGGGAGGTACCGTGGGCTCCTACAATGAGCAGTTCTTC.

J is TRBJ1-1 and V is TRBV10-3; D remains ambiguous. The CDR3 has 15 amino acids. V dropped 1 base and J dropped 2 bases, with 11 bases sitting between them. Germline CDR1 and CDR2: ENHRY and SYGVKD. CDR3 in DNA: TGTGCCATCAGTGAGTGGAGGGAGGGAAACACTGAAGCTTTCTTT. This translates into CAISEWREGNTEAFF.

CDR3 sequence (DNA): TGCAGCGTTGAAGGTAGAGGGATGAACACTGAAGCTTTCTTT. Its translation: CSVEGRGMNTEAFF. The chain combines TRBV29-1 with TRBJ1-1; no clear D. Deletions cut 1 base from V and 0 bases from J, with 9 bases between. This CDR3 has 14 amino acids. Germline V lookup: CDR1 SQVTM, CDR2 ANQGSEA.

The chain combines TRBV29-1 with TRBJ2-5; 9 nucleotides agree with TRBD1. There are 12 residues in the CDR3. Germline lookup yields CDR1 SQVTM and CDR2 ANQGSEA. After removal of 7 bases from V and 5 bases from J, the junction contained 5 bases not matched to a gene. In DNA form, the CDR3 reads TGCAGCGCCACAGGGGGCGCGGAGACCCAGTACTTC. Translating gives CSATGGAETQYF.

The table lists this clone with a count of one. This sequence joins TRBV28 and TRBJ2-1; the D gene is possibly TRBD2 (5 bases). This CDR3 comprises 16 residues. V was trimmed by 2 bases and J by 5 bases, leaving 16 bases between them. The germline CDR1 and CDR2 sequences are MDHEN and SYDVKM. The CDR3: CASSLDASGLDNEQFF. CDR3 DNA: TGTGCCAGCAGTTTAGATGCGTCAGGACTTGACAATGAGCAGTTCTTC.

This clone appeared once. In DNA, the CDR3 is TGTGCCTGGAGTGGGCATGACTATAATTCACCCCTCCACTTT. This encodes CAWSGHDYNSPLHF. The V and J genes are TRBV30 and TRBJ1-6; no definite D call. The CDR3 extends over 14 amino acids. CDR1 and CDR2 (germline): GTSNPN, SVGIG (reference sequence). V was shortened by 1 base and J by 3 bases, with 7 bases between the two germline ends.

The chain combines TRBV6-5 with TRBJ2-2; perhaps TRBD1 as D (6 bases). The germline gives CDR1 MNHEY, CDR2 SVGAGI. CDR3 length: 15 amino acids. The V and J ends lost 1 base and 7 bases respectively, with 13 bases between them. This CDR3 reads CASSYLGGKDGELFF. The DNA for the CDR3 is TGTGCCAGCAGTTACTTAGGGGGAAAGGACGGGGAGCTGTTTTTT.

The chain links TRBV5-4 to TRBJ2-5, with TRBD1 matching over 10 bases. The trim removed 4 bases at V and 4 bases at J, leaving 7 bases unmatched. Germline CDR1 and CDR2: SGHNT and YYREEE (reference sequence). This CDR3 comprises 15 residues. For the CDR3, the DNA is TGTGCCAGCAGCACGCGGACAGGGGGAGTAGAGACCCAGTACTTC. Its protein is CASSTRTGGVETQYF.

The table lists this clone with a count of one. The chain has TRBV19 and TRBJ2-1; TRBD1 matches at 7 bases. V lost 4 bases and J lost 2; bases outside the gene matches: 8. Germline loops: CDR1 LNHDA, CDR2 SQIVND (reference sequence). The CDR3 covers 16 residues. The CDR3 here is CASSTLRRGTYNEQFF. For the CDR3, the DNA is TGTGCCAGTAGTACCCTCCGCAGGGGGACCTACAATGAGCAGTTCTTC. The complete variable domain, with remaining parts taken from reference TRBV19 and TRBJ2-1, reads DGGITQSPKYLFRKEGQNVTLSCEQNLNHDAMYWYRQDPGQGLRLIYYSQIVNDFQKGDIAEGYSVSREKKESFPLTVTSAQKNPTAFYLCASSTLRRGTYNEQFFGPGTRLTVL.

The chain uses TRBV5-1 and TRBJ2-7, with TRBD2 matching over 7 bases. The germline V gene encodes CDR1 SGHRS and CDR2 YFSETQ. V dropped 0 bases and J dropped 7; count of bases not matched to a gene: 10. This CDR3 contains 15 residues. In nucleotides, the CDR3 is TGCGCCAGCAGCTTGGCAGCGGGGAGTACGTTGGAGCAGTACTTC. Protein: CASSLAAGSTLEQYF.

The chain joins TRBV2 to TRBJ1-6; D gene ambiguous. V was cut by 9 bases and J by 0 bases, with 6 bases left in between. Germline lookup yields CDR1 SNHLY and CDR2 FYNNEI. This CDR3 has 13 amino acids. The chain's CDR3 is CASTSSYNSPLHF. In nucleotides, the CDR3 is TGTGCCAGTACAAGCTCCTATAATTCACCCCTCCACTTT.

This chain links TRBV19 with TRBJ2-5; the D gene is possibly TRBD2 (6 bases). The CDR3 extends over 14 amino acids. V gave up 6 bases and J gave up 5 bases, with 16 bases separating them. Germline lookup yields CDR1 LNHDA and CDR2 SQIVND (reference sequence). The CDR3 region has the DNA TGTGCCAGTAGGACGTTCGGGGGTGGGGAGACCCAGTACTTC. Amino acids: CASRTFGGGETQYF.